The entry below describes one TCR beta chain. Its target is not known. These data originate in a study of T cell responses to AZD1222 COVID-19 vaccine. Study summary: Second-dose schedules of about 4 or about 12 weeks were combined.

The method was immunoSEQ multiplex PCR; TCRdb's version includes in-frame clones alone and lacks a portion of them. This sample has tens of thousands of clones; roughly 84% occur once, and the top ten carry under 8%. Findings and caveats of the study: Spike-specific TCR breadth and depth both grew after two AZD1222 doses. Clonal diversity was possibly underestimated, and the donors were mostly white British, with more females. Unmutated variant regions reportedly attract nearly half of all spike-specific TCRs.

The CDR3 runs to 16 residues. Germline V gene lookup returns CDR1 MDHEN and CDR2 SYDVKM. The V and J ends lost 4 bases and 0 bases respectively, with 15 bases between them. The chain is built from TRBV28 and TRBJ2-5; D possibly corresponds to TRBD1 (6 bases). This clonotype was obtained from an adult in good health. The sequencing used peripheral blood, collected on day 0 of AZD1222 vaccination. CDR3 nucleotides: TGTGCCAGCAGTTCCTTACAGGGTAATTACCAAGAGACCCAGTACTTC. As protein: CASSSLQGNYQETQYF. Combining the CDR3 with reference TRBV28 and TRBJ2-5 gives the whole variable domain DVKVTQSSRYLVKRTGEKVFLECVQDMDHENMFWYRQDPGLGLRLIYFSYDVKMKEKGDIPEGYSVSREKKERFSLILESASTNQTSMYLCASSSLQGNYQETQYFGPGTRLLVL.